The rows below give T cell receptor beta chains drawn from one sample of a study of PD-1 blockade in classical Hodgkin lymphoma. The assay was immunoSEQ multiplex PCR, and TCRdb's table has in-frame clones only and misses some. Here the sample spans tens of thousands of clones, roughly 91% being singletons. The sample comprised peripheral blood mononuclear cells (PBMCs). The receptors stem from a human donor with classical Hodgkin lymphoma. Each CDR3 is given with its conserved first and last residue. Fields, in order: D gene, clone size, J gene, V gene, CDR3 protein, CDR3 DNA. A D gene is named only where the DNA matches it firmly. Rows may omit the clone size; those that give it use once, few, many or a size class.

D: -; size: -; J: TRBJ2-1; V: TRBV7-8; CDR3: CASSFRDSYNEQFF; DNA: TGTGCCAGCAGCTTCCGGGATTCCTACAATGAGCAGTTCTTC
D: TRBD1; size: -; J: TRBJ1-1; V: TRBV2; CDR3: CASSERTGGGEAFF; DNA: TGTGCCAGCAGTGAACGCACAGGGGGCGGTGAAGCTTTCTTT
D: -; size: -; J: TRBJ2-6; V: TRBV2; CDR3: CASSTGQAGANVLTF; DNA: TGTGCCAGCAGTACGGGACAAGCCGGGGCCAACGTCCTGACTTTC
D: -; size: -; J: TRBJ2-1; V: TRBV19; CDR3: CASTQNRGDEQFF; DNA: TGTGCCAGTACCCAAAACCGCGGGGATGAGCAGTTCTTC
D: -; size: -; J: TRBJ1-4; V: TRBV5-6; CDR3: CASSFRSTNEKLFF; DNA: TGTGCCAGCAGCTTTCGATCAACTAATGAAAAACTGTTTTTT
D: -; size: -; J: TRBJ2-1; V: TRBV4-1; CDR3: CASSRNPLEGVEQFF; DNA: TGCGCCAGCAGCCGAAACCCTCTGGAAGGGGTTGAGCAGTTCTTC
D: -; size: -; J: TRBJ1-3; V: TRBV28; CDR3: CASSFGEAYSGNTIYF; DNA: TGTGCCAGCAGTTTCGGAGAAGCTTACTCTGGAAACACCATATATTTT
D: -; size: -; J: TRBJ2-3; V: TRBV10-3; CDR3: CAISDTTGYLDTQYF; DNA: TGTGCCATCAGTGATACAACAGGGTATTTAGATACGCAGTATTTT
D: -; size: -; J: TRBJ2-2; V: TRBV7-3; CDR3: CASRRITGELFF; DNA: TGTGCCAGCAGGCGGATCACCGGGGAGCTGTTTTTT
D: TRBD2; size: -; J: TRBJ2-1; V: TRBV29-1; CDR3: CSVEDRLAGNNEQFF; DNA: TGCAGCGTTGAAGATCGGCTAGCGGGGAACAATGAGCAGTTCTTC
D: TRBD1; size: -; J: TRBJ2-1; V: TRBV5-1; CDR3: CASSPDRASLHEQFF; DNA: TGCGCCAGCAGCCCAGACAGGGCTTCTTTACATGAGCAGTTCTTC
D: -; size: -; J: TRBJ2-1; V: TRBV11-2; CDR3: CASSPTGFPYNEQFF; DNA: TGTGCCAGCAGCCCCACAGGGTTTCCCTACAATGAGCAGTTCTTC
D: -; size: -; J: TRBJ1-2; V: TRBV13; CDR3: CASSLGQGANYGYTF; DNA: TGTGCCAGCAGCTTAGGACAGGGAGCTAACTATGGCTACACCTTC
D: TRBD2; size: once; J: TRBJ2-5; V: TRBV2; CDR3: CATGLAWETQYF; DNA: TGTGCCACGGGACTAGCGTGGGAGACCCAGTACTTC
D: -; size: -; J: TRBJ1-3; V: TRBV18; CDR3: CASSPQQDTIYF; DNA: TGTGCCAGCTCACCTCAGCAGGACACCATATATTTT
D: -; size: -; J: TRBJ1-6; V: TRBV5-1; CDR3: CASSLGQPGRSNSPLHF; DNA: TGCGCCAGCAGCTTAGGACAGCCCGGTAGGAGTAATTCACCCCTCCACTTT
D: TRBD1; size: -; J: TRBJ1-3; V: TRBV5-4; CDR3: CASSSQGAENTIYF; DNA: TGTGCCAGCAGCTCACAGGGGGCGGAAAACACCATATATTTT
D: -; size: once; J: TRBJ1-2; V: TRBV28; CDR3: CASSLARTNYGYTF; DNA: TGTGCCAGCAGTTTGGCAAGGACTAACTATGGCTACACCTTC
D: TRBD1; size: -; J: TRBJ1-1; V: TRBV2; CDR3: CASSEFGQGLSRGGTEAFF; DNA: TGTGCCAGCAGTGAATTTGGACAGGGGCTATCCAGGGGGGGCACTGAAGCTTTCTTT
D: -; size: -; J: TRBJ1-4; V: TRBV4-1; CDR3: CASSQWGVREKLFF; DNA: TGCGCCAGCAGCCAATGGGGGGTAAGGGAAAAACTGTTTTTT
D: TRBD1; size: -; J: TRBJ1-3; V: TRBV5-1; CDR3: CASSLTPDRGGGNTIYF; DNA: TGCGCCAGCAGCTTGACCCCGGACAGGGGCGGCGGAAACACCATATATTTT
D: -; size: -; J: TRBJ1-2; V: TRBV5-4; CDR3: CASSSDRKINYGYTF; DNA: TGTGCCAGCAGCTCCGACCGTAAAATTAACTATGGCTACACCTTC
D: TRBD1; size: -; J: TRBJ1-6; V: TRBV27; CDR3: CASSFGTGVSPLHF; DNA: TGTGCCAGCAGTTTTGGGACAGGGGTTTCACCCCTCCACTTT
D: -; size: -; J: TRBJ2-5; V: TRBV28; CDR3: CASSLPWKETQYF; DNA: TGTGCCAGCAGTTTACCGTGGAAAGAGACCCAGTACTTC
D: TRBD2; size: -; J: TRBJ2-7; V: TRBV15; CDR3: CATSRDLAGGLYEQYF; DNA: TGTGCCACCAGCAGGGATCTAGCGGGAGGGCTCTACGAGCAGTACTTC
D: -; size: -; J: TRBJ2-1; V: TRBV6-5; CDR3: CASSYPGEQFF; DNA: TGTGCCAGCAGTTACCCGGGTGAGCAGTTCTTC
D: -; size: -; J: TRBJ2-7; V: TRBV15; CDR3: CATSGQFRDRGTYEQYF; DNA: TGTGCCACCAGCGGACAGTTCCGGGACCGAGGGACCTACGAGCAGTACTTC
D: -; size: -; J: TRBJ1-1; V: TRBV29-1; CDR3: CSAFPHPLENTEAFF; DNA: TGCAGCGCTTTTCCACACCCCTTGGAGAACACTGAAGCTTTCTTT
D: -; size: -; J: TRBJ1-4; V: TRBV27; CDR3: CASSLQGNNEKLFF; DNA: TGTGCCAGCAGTTTACAGGGGAATAATGAAAAACTGTTTTTT
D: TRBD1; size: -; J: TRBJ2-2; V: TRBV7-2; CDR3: CASSLDPQGAGGELFF; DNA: TGTGCCAGCAGCTTAGATCCCCAGGGGGCAGGCGGGGAGCTGTTTTTT
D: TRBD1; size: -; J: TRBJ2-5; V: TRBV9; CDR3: CASSVRTGEETQYF; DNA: TGTGCCAGCAGCGTAAGGACAGGGGAAGAGACCCAGTACTTC
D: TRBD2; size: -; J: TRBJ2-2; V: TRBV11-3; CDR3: CASSLGLAANTGELFF; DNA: TGTGCCAGCAGCTTAGGACTAGCGGCGAACACCGGGGAGCTGTTTTTT
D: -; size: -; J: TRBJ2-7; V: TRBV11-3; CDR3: CASSQTEGEQYF; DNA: TGTGCCAGCAGCCAAACAGAGGGCGAGCAGTACTTC
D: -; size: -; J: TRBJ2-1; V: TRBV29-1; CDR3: CSVAAASSYNEQFF; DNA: TGCAGCGTTGCAGCGGCGAGCTCCTACAATGAGCAGTTCTTC
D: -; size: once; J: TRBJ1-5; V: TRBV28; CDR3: CASSLPTGNQPQHF; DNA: TGTGCCAGCAGTTTACCTACCGGGAACCAGCCCCAGCATTTT
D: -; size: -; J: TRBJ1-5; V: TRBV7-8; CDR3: CASSLGGGQGQPQHF; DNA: TGTGCCAGCAGCCTAGGGGGGGGGCAGGGTCAGCCCCAGCATTTT
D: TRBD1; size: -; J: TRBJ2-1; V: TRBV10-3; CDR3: CAISDAGTASYNEQFF; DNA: TGTGCCATCAGCGATGCCGGGACAGCCTCCTACAATGAGCAGTTCTTC
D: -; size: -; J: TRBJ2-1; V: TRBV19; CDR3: CASSPTPASPEQFF; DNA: TGTGCCAGTAGTCCCACCCCAGCTAGCCCTGAGCAGTTCTTC
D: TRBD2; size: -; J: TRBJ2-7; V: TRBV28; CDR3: CASSQGTSDYEQYF; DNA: TGTGCCAGCAGTCAAGGGACTAGCGACTACGAGCAGTACTTC
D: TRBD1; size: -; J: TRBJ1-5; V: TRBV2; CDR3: CASIGQGMLNQPQHF; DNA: TGTGCCAGCATCGGACAGGGGATGCTCAATCAGCCCCAGCATTTT
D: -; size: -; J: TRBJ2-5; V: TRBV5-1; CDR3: CASSLWGNNQETQYF; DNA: TGCGCCAGCAGCTTATGGGGGAACAATCAAGAGACCCAGTACTTC
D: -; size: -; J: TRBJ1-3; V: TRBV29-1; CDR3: CSVAGASSGNTIYF; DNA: TGCAGCGTTGCCGGGGCTAGCTCTGGAAACACCATATATTTT
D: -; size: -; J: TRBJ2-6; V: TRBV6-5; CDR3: CASSYLGIGGANVLTF; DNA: TGTGCCAGCAGTTACCTAGGGATAGGTGGGGCCAACGTCCTGACTTTC
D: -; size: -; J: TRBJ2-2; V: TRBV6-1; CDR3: CASTVFPENTGELFF; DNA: TGTGCCAGCACTGTTTTCCCCGAGAACACCGGGGAGCTGTTTTTT